The 9 T cell receptor beta chains below all came from one sample that was sequenced in a study of control samples from healthy donors and cancer patients. Clones were sequenced by immunoSEQ multiplex PCR, and TCRdb holds only the in-frame ones, with some missing. This table holds 84,000 or so clones, 70% to 85% found once. Sequenced sample: PBMCs. These receptors were obtained from a man aged 55-75 years with head and neck cancer.

This clone has a single count. V usage is TRBV6-5 and J usage is TRBJ2-1; D possibly matches TRBD1 or TRBD2 (5 bases each). The germline gives CDR1 MNHEY, CDR2 SVGAGI. The V end lost 0 bases, the J end lost 10 bases, and 19 bases lay between the germline ends. CDR3 length equals 16 residues. CDR3 region: CASSYSGRVRFVEQFF. The CDR3 coding sequence is TGTGCCAGCAGTTACTCGGGGCGGGTCCGTTTCGTGGAGCAGTTCTTC.

The chain carries TRBV11-2 and TRBJ2-1; 8 bases align to TRBD2. This CDR3 contains 14 residues. The germline gives CDR1 SGHAT, CDR2 FQNNGV. The trim removed 7 bases at V and 2 bases at J, leaving 4 bases unmatched. DNA for the CDR3: TGTGCCAGCACGAAGGGACTAGCCTACAATGAGCAGTTCTTC. Protein product: CASTKGLAYNEQFF.

This chain connects TRBV28 to TRBJ2-5, with 8 positions matching TRBD1. The CDR3 runs 15 residues. Trimming removed 6 bases from V and 2 bases from J; junction bases left unmatched: 8. The germline V gene has CDR1 MDHEN and CDR2 SYDVKM. In nucleotides, the CDR3 is TGTGCCAGCAGCTCTCCCACAGGGGGACAAGAGACCCAGTACTTC. Amino acids: CASSSPTGGQETQYF.

V is TRBV14 and J is TRBJ2-5; possible D gene TRBD2, 6 bases. CDR1 and CDR2 from the germline V gene are SGHDN and FVKESK. With 3 bases removed from V and 5 bases from J, the gap between germline ends came to 13 bases. There are 14 residues in the CDR3. The CDR3 DNA reads as TGTGCCAGCAGCCAGGACTACCGGGGGGAGACCCAGTACTTC. Its translation: CASSQDYRGETQYF.

The genes are TRBV7-6 and TRBJ2-2, with TRBD2 matching 12 bases. Germline CDR1 and CDR2: SGHVS and FNYEAQ. The V and J ends lost 5 bases and 4 bases, in that order; junction bases with no gene match: 5. The CDR3 is made up of 16 amino acids. CDR3 sequence (DNA): TGTGCCAGCAGCCCCGGACTAGCGGGAATCACCGGGGAGCTGTTTTTT. Translating gives CASSPGLAGITGELFF.

This chain connects TRBV5-4 to TRBJ2-7; 8 nucleotides align to TRBD2. This CDR3 is built from 16 residues. Trimming at V came to 3 bases and at J to 1 base, leaving 9 bases not matched to a gene. CDR1 and CDR2 from the germline V gene are SGHNT and YYREEE (reference sequence). CDR3 coding DNA: TGTGCCAGCAGCTCTGGGCAACTAGCGGCATCCTACGAGCAGTACTTC. It encodes CASSSGQLAASYEQYF.

The genes are TRBV27 and TRBJ2-7; TRBD1 matches at 10 bases. This CDR3 spans 15 amino acids. Germline V gene lookup returns CDR1 MNHEY and CDR2 SMNVEV (reference sequence). After removal of 4 bases from V and 9 bases from J, the junction contained 12 bases not matched to a gene. CDR3 nucleotides: TGTGCCAGCAGTTCCTGGTCCGGACAGGGGGTGTGGCAGTACTTC. Translating it yields CASSSWSGQGVWQYF.

V and J are TRBV19 and TRBJ1-2; perhaps TRBD1 as D (5 bases). Deletions cut 8 bases from V and 7 bases from J, with 17 bases between. CDR1 is LNHDA, CDR2 SQIVND, per germline (reference sequence). The CDR3 is made up of 13 amino acids. Written as DNA, the CDR3 is TGTGCCAGTCGAAAGGCGGGGGACGGTGGCTACACCTTC. It codes for CASRKAGDGGYTF.

The chain has TRBV10-1 and TRBJ2-5; D uncertain. This CDR3 comprises 14 residues. With 1 base removed from V and 4 bases from J, the gap between germline ends came to 10 bases. Germline lookup yields CDR1 WNHNN and CDR2 SYGVQD (reference sequence). The CDR3, as DNA: TGCGCCAGCAGTGAGTGGATACAGTCAGAGACCCAGTACTTC. Translating gives CASSEWIQSETQYF.